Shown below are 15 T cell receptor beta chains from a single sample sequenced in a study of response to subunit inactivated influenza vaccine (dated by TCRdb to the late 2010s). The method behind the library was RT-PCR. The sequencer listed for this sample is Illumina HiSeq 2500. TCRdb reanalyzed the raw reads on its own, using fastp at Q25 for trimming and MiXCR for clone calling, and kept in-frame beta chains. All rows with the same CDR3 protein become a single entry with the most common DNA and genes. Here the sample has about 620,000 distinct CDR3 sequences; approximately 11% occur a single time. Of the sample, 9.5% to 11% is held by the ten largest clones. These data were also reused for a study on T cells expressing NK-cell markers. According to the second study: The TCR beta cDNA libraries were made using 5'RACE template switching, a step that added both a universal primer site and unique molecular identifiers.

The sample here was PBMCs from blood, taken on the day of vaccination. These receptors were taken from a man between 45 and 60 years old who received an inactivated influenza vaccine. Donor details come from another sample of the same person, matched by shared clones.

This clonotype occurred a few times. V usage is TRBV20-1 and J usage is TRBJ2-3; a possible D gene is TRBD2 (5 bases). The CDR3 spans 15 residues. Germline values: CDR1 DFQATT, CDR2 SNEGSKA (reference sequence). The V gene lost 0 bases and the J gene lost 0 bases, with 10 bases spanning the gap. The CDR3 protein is CSARDNRGSTDTQYF. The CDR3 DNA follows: TGCAGTGCTAGAGATAACCGGGGAAGCACAGATACGCAGTATTTT.

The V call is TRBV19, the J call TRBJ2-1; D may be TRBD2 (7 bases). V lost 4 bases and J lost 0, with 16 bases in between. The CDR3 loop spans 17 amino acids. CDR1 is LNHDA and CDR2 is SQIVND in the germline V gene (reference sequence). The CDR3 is CASSRGGPISSYNEQFF. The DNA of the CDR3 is TGTGCCAGTAGTAGGGGGGGCCCAATAAGCTCCTACAATGAGCAGTTCTTC.

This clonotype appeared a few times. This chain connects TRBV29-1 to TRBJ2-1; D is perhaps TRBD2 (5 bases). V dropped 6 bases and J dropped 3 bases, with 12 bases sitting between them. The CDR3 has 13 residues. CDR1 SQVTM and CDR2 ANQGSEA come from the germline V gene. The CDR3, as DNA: TGCAGCGTCGCTGGACTTAACTACAATGAGCAGTTCTTC. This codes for CSVAGLNYNEQFF.

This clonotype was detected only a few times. The DNA for the CDR3 is TGTGCCAGCAGGGTGGGACAGGCGAACACCGGGGAGCTGTTTTTT. Protein product: CASRVGQANTGELFF. This chain uses TRBV5-5 with TRBJ2-2, with 8 bases matching TRBD1. Trimming cost V 5 bases and J 0 bases; bases outside gene matches: 3. This CDR3 has 15 residues. Germline CDR1 SGHKS, CDR2 YYEKEE (reference sequence).

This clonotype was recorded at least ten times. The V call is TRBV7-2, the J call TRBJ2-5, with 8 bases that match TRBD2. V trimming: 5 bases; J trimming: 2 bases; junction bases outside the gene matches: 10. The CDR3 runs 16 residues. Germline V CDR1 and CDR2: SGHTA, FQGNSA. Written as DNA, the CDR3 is TGTGCCAGCAGCGCTCAGCGGGGGAGGTTTCAAGAGACCCAGTACTTC. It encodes CASSAQRGRFQETQYF.

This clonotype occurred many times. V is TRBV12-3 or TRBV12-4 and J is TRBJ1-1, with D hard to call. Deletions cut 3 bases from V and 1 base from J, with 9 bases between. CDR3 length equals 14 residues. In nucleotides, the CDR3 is TGTGCCAGCAGTTTCCCTCACCCGAACACTGAAGCTTTCTTT. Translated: CASSFPHPNTEAFF.

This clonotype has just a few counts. In nucleotides, the CDR3 is TGTGCCAGCAAAATGGGATTGGGACAGAGCAATCAGCCCCAGCATTTT. Residues: CASKMGLGQSNQPQHF. V gene TRBV12-3 or TRBV12-4 combines with J gene TRBJ1-5; 7 bases map to TRBD1. This CDR3 has 16 amino acids. Trimming at V came to 7 bases and at J to 1 base, leaving 10 bases not matched to a gene.

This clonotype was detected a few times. DNA for the CDR3: TGCGCCAGCAGCTCTCGGACAGGGGGCAGCGACGAGCAGTACTTC. It codes for CASSSRTGGSDEQYF. V is TRBV5-1 and J is TRBJ2-7; 11 bases match TRBD1. Germline assignment: CDR1 SGHRS and CDR2 YFSETQ. V dropped 3 bases and J dropped 5; count of bases not matched to a gene: 7. The CDR3 runs to 15 residues. The entire variable domain, with the rest obtained from reference TRBV5-1 and TRBJ2-7, is as follows: KAGVTQTPRYLIKTRGQQVTLSCSPISGHRSVSWYQQTPGQGLQFLFEYFSETQRNKGNFPGRFSGRQFSNSRSEMNVSTLELGDSALYLCASSSRTGGSDEQYFGPGTRLTVT.

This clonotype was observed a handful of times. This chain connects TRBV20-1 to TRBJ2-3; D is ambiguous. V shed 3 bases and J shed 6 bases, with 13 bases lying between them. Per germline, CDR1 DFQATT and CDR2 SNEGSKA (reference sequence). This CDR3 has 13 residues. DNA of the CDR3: TGCAGTGCTAGGTACCTAGGTCCGGATACGCAGTATTTT. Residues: CSARYLGPDTQYF.

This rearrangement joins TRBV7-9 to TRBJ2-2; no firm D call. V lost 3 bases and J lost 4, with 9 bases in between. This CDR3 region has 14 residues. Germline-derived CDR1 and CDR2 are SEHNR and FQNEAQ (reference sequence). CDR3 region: CASSFDGFTGELFF. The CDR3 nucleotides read TGTGCCAGCAGCTTTGACGGATTCACCGGGGAGCTGTTTTTT.

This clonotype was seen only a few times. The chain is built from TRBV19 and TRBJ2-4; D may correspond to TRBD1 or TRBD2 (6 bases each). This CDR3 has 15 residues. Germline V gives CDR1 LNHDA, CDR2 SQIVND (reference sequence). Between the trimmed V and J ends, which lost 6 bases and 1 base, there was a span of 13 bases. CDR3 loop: CASSGGAGAKNIQYF. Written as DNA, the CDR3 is TGTGCCAGTAGCGGGGGCGCGGGTGCCAAAAACATTCAGTACTTC.

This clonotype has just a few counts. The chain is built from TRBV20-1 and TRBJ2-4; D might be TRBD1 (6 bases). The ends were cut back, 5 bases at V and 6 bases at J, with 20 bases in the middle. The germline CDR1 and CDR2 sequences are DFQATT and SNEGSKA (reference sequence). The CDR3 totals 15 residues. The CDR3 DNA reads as TGCAGTGCTCGCCGGTGGGGGCCCCAGGGAAACATTCAGTACTTC. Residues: CSARRWGPQGNIQYF.

CDR3 bases: TGTGCCAGCAGCCGTCGGGACTTCCACACCGGGGAGCTGTTTTTT. Protein product: CASSRRDFHTGELFF. The J gene is TRBJ2-2, the V gene TRBV7-2; TRBD2 might be the D (6 bases). Per the germline V gene, CDR1 is SGHTA and CDR2 is FQGNSA. The V end lost 5 bases, the J end lost 3 bases, and 13 bases lay between the germline ends. CDR3 length: 15 amino acids.

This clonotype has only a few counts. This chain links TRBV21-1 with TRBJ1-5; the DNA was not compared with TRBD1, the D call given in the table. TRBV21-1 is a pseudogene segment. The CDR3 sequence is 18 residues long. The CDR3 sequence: CASRKNRDRVDRNQPQHF. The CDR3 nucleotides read TGTGCCAGCAGGAAAAACCGTGACAGGGTTGATCGCAATCAGCCCCAGCATTTT.

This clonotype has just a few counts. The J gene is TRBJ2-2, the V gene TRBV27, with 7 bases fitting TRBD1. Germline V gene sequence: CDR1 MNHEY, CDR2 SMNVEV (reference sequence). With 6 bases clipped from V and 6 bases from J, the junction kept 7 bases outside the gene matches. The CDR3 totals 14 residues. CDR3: CASSNQGVPGELFF. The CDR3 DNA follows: TGTGCCAGCAGCAATCAGGGGGTCCCCGGGGAGCTGTTTTTT.